This entry features one TCR beta chain sequence. Its antigen is not known. This specimen comes from a study of T cell responses to AZD1222 COVID-19 vaccine. Study-wide points: Of the AZD1222 recipients, only five or six were seropositive at baseline. Two doses of AZD1222 preceded a rise in Spike-specific TCR breadth and depth. The donors showed a predominance of white British ancestry and of females, with possible underestimation of clonal diversity.

Sequencing used immunoSEQ multiplex PCR; TCRdb keeps in-frame clones, though not all of them. There are 130,000 to 150,000 clones in the sample; roughly 90% occur only once, and about 3% lies in the top ten. V gave up 0 bases and J gave up 9 bases, with 15 bases separating them. In germline, CDR1 is LGHDT, CDR2 YNNKEL (reference sequence). CDR3 size: 16 residues. This sequence was found in an adult in good health. The source was peripheral blood, collected on day 0 of AZD1222 vaccination. This chain connects TRBV3-1 (or the pseudogene TRBV3-2) to TRBJ1-6; D not certain. CDR3 sequence: CASSQDVGLPGSPLHF. As DNA, the CDR3 is TGTGCCAGCAGCCAAGATGTAGGGCTCCCGGGTTCACCCCTCCACTTT.